The entry below describes one T cell receptor (beta chain). Its antigen is currently unknown. This sample was taken from a study of T cells in tuberculosis. Study-level background: The T cells targeted glucose monomycolate, a mycobacterial lipid, via CD1B. Study-wide results and caveats: Active tuberculosis patients had shorter CDR3-alpha; the beta difference was nonsignificant. GMM-specific TCRs were nearer to active tuberculosis alpha repertoires, suggesting expansion. Active tuberculosis cases were adults; controls were adolescents.

This CDR3 has 15 amino acids. In germline, CDR1 is LNHNV, CDR2 YYDKDF (reference sequence). V lost 0 bases to trimming and J lost 5 bases, with 13 bases between them. The method was immunoSEQ multiplex PCR; TCRdb's version includes in-frame clones alone and lacks a portion of them. The profile covers 35,000 to 40,000 clones, with almost 95% appearing a single time and over 10% taken by the ten largest. This receptor was identified in a donor aged 10 to 29 with latent tuberculosis or without tuberculosis infection. Some clones in this sample may be carry-over from other donors' samples. This sequence joins TRBV15 and TRBJ1-2; no reliable D call. Source material: PBMCs. As DNA, the CDR3 is TGTGCCACCAGCAGAGATACCACAGAAACATATGGCTACACCTTC. It specifies CATSRDTTETYGYTF.